This TCR beta chain was profiled in a study of blood T cell repertoires in COVID-19. The germline gives CDR1 MGHRA, CDR2 YSYEKL. Trimming stripped 7 bases from V and 7 bases from J, with 23 bases between. The CDR3 is 16 residues long. Only in-frame clones appear in the TCRdb table, and some are missing; sequencing was by immunoSEQ multiplex PCR. The table shows approximately 210,000 clones, with around 82% occurring only once. Membership in each cohort depended on participant-reported clinical history. This clone appeared once. This receptor was taken from a woman aged 45-59 years with acute COVID-19. This chain uses TRBV4-1 with TRBJ1-5; D is unresolved. Material for sequencing was PBMCs or T cells enriched from blood (not recorded which). In DNA, the CDR3 is TGCGCCAGCACCCGGGAAGGGTCTCGAGGCCGCCAGCCCCAGCATTTT. It is translated as CASTREGSRGRQPQHF.